A selection of T cell receptor beta chains follows, all from one sample in a study of blood T cell repertoires in COVID-19. Sequencing was performed with immunoSEQ multiplex PCR; in TCRdb, only in-frame clones are kept and a portion is missing. The sample records 350,000 to 450,000 clones, more than 70% being singletons. Sequenced: peripheral blood. These receptor sequences come from a woman in her fifties or sixties with COVID-19, enrolled during active disease. Both conserved end residues are part of each CDR3. A D gene is named only where the DNA matches it firmly. Clone size is given for some rows only: seen once, a few or many times, or a class if the clone is expanded.

>-|-|TRBJ1-4|TRBV5-6
TGTGCCAGCAGCTTCCGGCAGGGAGGGGGGTCTGCAACTAATGAAAAACTGTTTTTT
CASSFRQGGGSATNEKLFF
>-|-|TRBJ1-6|TRBV3-1/TRBV3-2
TGTGCCAGCGGAGGGGTAGGGAATTCACCCCTCCACTTT
CASGGVGNSPLHF
>-|-|TRBJ1-6|TRBV11-1
TGTGCCAGCAGCTACAGACAGATTAATTCACCCCTCCACTTT
CASSYRQINSPLHF
>TRBD1|-|TRBJ1-5|TRBV29-1
TGCAGCGTTCGACAGGGGAATCAGCCCCAGCATTTT
CSVRQGNQPQHF
>-|once|TRBJ1-1|TRBV3-1/TRBV3-2
TGTGCCAGCAGCCAAGGGAGACAGGCCGAAGCTTTCTTT
CASSQGRQAEAFF
>-|-|TRBJ1-1|TRBV5-1
TGCGCCAGCAGCTTGGTACAGGGTCAAACTGAAGCTTTCTTT
CASSLVQGQTEAFF
>-|-|TRBJ1-6|TRBV5-1
TGCGCCAGCAGCTTGGTGAGCTCCTATAATTCACCCCTCCACTTT
CASSLVSSYNSPLHF
>-|-|TRBJ1-2|TRBV6-4
TGTGCCAGCCGATCGGTTGCGGGAGGCTACACCTTC
CASRSVAGGYTF
>-|-|TRBJ2-5|TRBV5-1
TGCGCCAGCAGTTTGCGGGGAAACCAAGAGACCCAGTACTTC
CASSLRGNQETQYF
>TRBD2|-|TRBJ2-7|TRBV29-1
TGCAGCTTCCGAATAGCGGGGGGAGTATACGAGCAGTACTTC
CSFRIAGGVYEQYF
>TRBD1|-|TRBJ1-6|TRBV7-9
TGTGCCAGCAGCATCTCGGGACAGCCCCTCCACTTT
CASSISGQPLHF
>TRBD2|-|TRBJ2-7|TRBV6-6
TGTGCCAGCAGTTACGAGCGGGGGAACTCCTACGAGCAGTACTTC
CASSYERGNSYEQYF
>TRBD1|-|TRBJ2-1|TRBV7-2
TGTGCCAGCAGCCTCGGGAGAGGACAGGGGGCCTACAATGAGCAGTTCTTC
CASSLGRGQGAYNEQFF
>-|-|TRBJ1-6|TRBV21-1
TGTGCCAGCAGCAAAGGGAATTCAACGACAGGACAATCCTATAATTCACCCCTCCACTTT
CASSKGNSTTGQSYNSPLHF
>-|many|TRBJ2-7|TRBV5-1
TGCGCCAGCAGCCAACCTCCCTTGACAGGCTACTCCTACGAGCAGTACTTC
CASSQPPLTGYSYEQYF
>-|-|TRBJ1-2|TRBV18
TGTGCCAGCTCACCACTCAACGACAAACAGAATGGCTACACCTTC
CASSPLNDKQNGYTF
>-|-|TRBJ1-1|TRBV2
TGTGCCAGCAGGGCCGGGAGGCAGTTGAACACTGAAGCTTTCTTT
CASRAGRQLNTEAFF
>TRBD1|-|TRBJ2-1|TRBV5-4
TGTGCCAGCAGCCGGGACAGGTTTTATGAGCAGTTCTTC
CASSRDRFYEQFF
>-|-|TRBJ1-3|TRBV6-6
TGTGCCAGCAGTTACTCCAGGGCAGCTGGAAACACCATATATTTT
CASSYSRAAGNTIYF
>TRBD2|-|TRBJ2-5|TRBV18
TGTGCCAGCTCACCACTGTCACTAGCGGGGGGACACCAAGAGACCCAGTACTTC
CASSPLSLAGGHQETQYF
>TRBD2|-|TRBJ2-2|TRBV5-1
TGCGCCAGCACCCTAGCGGGGACCAACACCGGGGAGCTGTTTTTT
CASTLAGTNTGELFF
>-|-|TRBJ1-3|TRBV28
TGTGCCAGCAGCGGCAGGGCGGCTGGAAACACCATATATTTT
CASSGRAAGNTIYF
>TRBD1|-|TRBJ2-7|TRBV6-6
TGTGCCAGCACCCCCTTCGGACAGGCCTACGAGCAGTACTTC
CASTPFGQAYEQYF
>TRBD2|-|TRBJ2-6|TRBV4-1
TGCGCCAGCAGCCAATTCCCGGCGGGGGGGTACCTTACCGGGGCCAACGTCCTGACTTTC
CASSQFPAGGYLTGANVLTF
>-|-|TRBJ2-2|TRBV30
TGTGCCTGGAGACCCGTTTCCCGCAGTTACACCGGGGAGCTGTTTTTT
CAWRPVSRSYTGELFF
>TRBD2|-|TRBJ2-1|TRBV19
TGTGCCAGTAGTATGGAGGGCGGGGGGGCCGGTGTCAATGAGCAGTTCTTC
CASSMEGGGAGVNEQFF
>-|-|TRBJ2-1|TRBV27
TGTGCCAGCAGTTTAGGACAAAACAATGAGCAGTTCTTC
CASSLGQNNEQFF
>-|-|TRBJ2-2|TRBV19
TGTGCCAGTAGTTCCAGACTGAACACCGGGGAGCTGTTTTTT
CASSSRLNTGELFF
>TRBD1|once|TRBJ1-2|TRBV4-2
TGTGCCAGCAGCCAAGGGGGACAGGTCTATGGCTACACCTTC
CASSQGGQVYGYTF
>TRBD2|-|TRBJ2-1|TRBV3-1/TRBV3-2
TGTGCCAGCAGACAGACTAGCGGGTCCTACAATGAGCAGTTCTTC
CASRQTSGSYNEQFF
>-|-|TRBJ1-2|TRBV7-3
TGTGCCAGCAGCTTAAATCCAGGGGCCAACTATGGCTACACCTTC
CASSLNPGANYGYTF
>-|-|TRBJ1-2|TRBV11-2
TGTGCCAGCAGCTTTTCCTCAGGGTTTTATGGCTACACCTTC
CASSFSSGFYGYTF
>-|-|TRBJ2-5|TRBV10-2
TGCGCCAGCAGCTATCAGGGGGGCAGGGGACGGGAGACCCAGTACTTC
CASSYQGGRGRETQYF
>-|-|TRBJ1-6|TRBV28
TGTGCCAGCAGTCCGTACCAGTCCTCCTATAATTCACCCCTCCACTTT
CASSPYQSSYNSPLHF
>-|-|TRBJ2-7|TRBV2
TGTGCCAGCAGTAGTACAGGGTTCCAAACCTACGAGCAGTACTTC
CASSSTGFQTYEQYF
>TRBD1|-|TRBJ2-7|TRBV6-5
TGTGCCAGCATAATTTTGGGACAGGGGCTCTACGAGCAGTACTTC
CASIILGQGLYEQYF
>TRBD1|-|TRBJ1-1|TRBV6-5
TGTGCCAGCAGTTACTCTCAGGGGGCGGGCACTGAAGCTTTCTTT
CASSYSQGAGTEAFF
>TRBD2|-|TRBJ2-1|TRBV7-3
TGTGCCAGCAGCCCTAGCGGGGGGTTCGGTGAGCAGTTCTTC
CASSPSGGFGEQFF
>TRBD1|-|TRBJ1-1|TRBV19
TGTGCCAGTAGTATAGAGCCCACCTGGACAGGGTTTAACACTGAAGCTTTCTTT
CASSIEPTWTGFNTEAFF
>-|-|TRBJ1-2|TRBV11-2
TGTGCCAGCAGGTCGACAGGAGCTAACTATGGCTACACCTTC
CASRSTGANYGYTF
>-|-|TRBJ2-5|TRBV24-1
TGTGCCACCAGTGATACTCCCACTTTAGCGAGCCAAGAGACCCAGTACTTC
CATSDTPTLASQETQYF
>-|-|TRBJ2-7|TRBV15
TGTGCCACCAGCAGAGATTTAGGAGGTTACGAGCAGTACTTC
CATSRDLGGYEQYF
>-|few|TRBJ1-4|TRBV6-6
TGTGCCAGCAGGACAGGACCCGCAACTAATGAAAAACTGTTTTTT
CASRTGPATNEKLFF
>-|once|TRBJ1-6|TRBV5-1
TGCGCCAGCAGCTTGGATTCCATGAGCTCCTATAATTCACCCCTCCACTTT
CASSLDSMSSYNSPLHF
>-|-|TRBJ1-4|TRBV19
TGTGCCAGTAGTACGACAGCCGTTAGGGCTAATGAAAAACTGTTTTTT
CASSTTAVRANEKLFF
>-|-|TRBJ2-7|TRBV20-1
TGCAGTGCTATCGATATCAGCGAGCAGTACTTC
CSAIDISEQYF
>TRBD1|-|TRBJ2-7|TRBV24-1
TGTGCCACCTCCCGGACAGGAAAATCCTACGAGCAGTACTTC
CATSRTGKSYEQYF
>-|-|TRBJ1-1|TRBV9
TGTGCCAGCAGCGTAGAACAGGGCAACACTGAAGCTTTCTTT
CASSVEQGNTEAFF
>-|-|TRBJ1-1|TRBV19
TGTGCCAGTAGTACGCCCCAAGGGGCCACTGAAGCTTTCTTT
CASSTPQGATEAFF
>TRBD1|-|TRBJ1-1|TRBV29-1
TGCAGCGGAAGGGACAGTGAAGCTTTCTTT
CSGRDSEAFF
>TRBD1|-|TRBJ1-4|TRBV18
TGTGCCAGCTCGCGGACAGGGTGGGAAAAACTGTTTTTT
CASSRTGWEKLFF
>TRBD2|-|TRBJ2-3|TRBV5-1
TGCGCCAGCAGCTCACAAAAGACTAGCGGGGTTAGTAATACGCAGTATTTT
CASSSQKTSGVSNTQYF
>-|-|TRBJ1-3|TRBV19
TGTGCCAGTACCACGGGGGATCTTGGAAACACCATATATTTT
CASTTGDLGNTIYF
>-|-|TRBJ1-1|TRBV29-1
TGCAGCGTTGGATCGGGTCAGTACACTGAAGCTTTCTTT
CSVGSGQYTEAFF